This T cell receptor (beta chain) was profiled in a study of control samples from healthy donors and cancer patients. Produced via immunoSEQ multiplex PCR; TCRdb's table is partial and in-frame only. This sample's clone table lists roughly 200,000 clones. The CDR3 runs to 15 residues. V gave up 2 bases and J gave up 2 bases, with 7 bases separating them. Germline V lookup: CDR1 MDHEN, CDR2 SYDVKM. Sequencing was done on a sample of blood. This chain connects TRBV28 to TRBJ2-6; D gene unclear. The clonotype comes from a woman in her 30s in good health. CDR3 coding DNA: TGTGCCAGCAGTTTAGGGATGGCTGGGGCCAACGTCCTGACTTTC. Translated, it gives CASSLGMAGANVLTF. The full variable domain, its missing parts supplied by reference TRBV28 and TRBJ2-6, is DVKVTQSSRYLVKRTGEKVFLECVQDMDHENMFWYRQDPGLGLRLIYFSYDVKMKEKGDIPEGYSVSREKKERFSLILESASTNQTSMYLCASSLGMAGANVLTFGAGSRLTVL.